The clone carrying this T cell receptor (beta chain) was found once. Its matching antigen is unknown. The sample originates from a study of PD-1 blockade in mismatch repair-deficient tumors. Study-level information: All were previously treated, progressing patients with around 12 mismatch repair-deficient cancer types. General study points: Tumor-resident clones, often undetectable pretreatment in blood, expanded then contracted after pembrolizumab.

The germline V gene encodes CDR1 LGHNA and CDR2 YSLEER. The CDR3 runs to 15 residues. The V end lost 0 bases, the J end lost 7 bases, and 15 bases lay between the germline ends. Mismatch repair deficiency was confirmed in all patients, by PCR or immunohistochemistry. A few pembrolizumab responders had their TCRs sequenced. Sequencing was performed with immunoSEQ multiplex PCR; in TCRdb, only in-frame clones are kept and a portion is missing. Of approximately 63,000 clones in the sample, around 88% were seen once. This clonotype was obtained from an adult with mismatch repair-deficient cancer. Sequenced material: peripheral blood, taken 52 weeks after starting pembrolizumab. The chain joins TRBV4-3 to TRBJ2-5; D may be TRBD1 (6 bases). The CDR3 region is CASSQDLQGLGTQYF. The DNA for the CDR3 is TGCGCCAGCAGCCAAGATCTGCAGGGGCTAGGGACCCAGTACTTC.